This entry features one TCR beta chain sequence. Its antigen is not identified. The data are from a study of cytomegalovirus exposure and HLA in healthy donors. Looking at the study overall: As an earlier analysis found, about 200 million T cells yielded 117 million unique TCR beta sequences.

Overall study results and limits: In most subjects, TCR beta sequences reportedly gave accurate predictions of HLA-A and HLA-B alleles. Earlier analysis looked at TCR beta V segments, and most were productive about 87% or about 30% of the time. In a later analysis, HLA-C alleles had the fewest associated TCRs, DRB1 alleles the most.

Trimming took off 3 bases at V and 4 bases at J, with 15 bases between the two ends. The CDR3 totals 16 residues. 60 Vbeta and 13 Jbeta primers were used in PCR. Data came from immunoSEQ multiplex PCR; TCRdb stores just in-frame clones and leaves some out. The sample holds roughly 140,000 clones, more than 65% seen once. The sequence derives from a man aged 30 to 39 in good health and CMV-seropositive. Specimen: PBMCs. This sequence joins TRBV23-1 and TRBJ2-2; TRBD1 is a possible D gene (6 bases). TRBV23-1 is noted as an ORF with a role that remains uncertain. The CDR3 loop is CASSQGPGHLTGELFF. CDR3 in DNA: TGCGCCAGCAGTCAGGGACCGGGACACCTCACCGGGGAGCTGTTTTTT.